Presented here are 18 T cell receptor beta chains from one specimen sequenced in a study of spatial heterogeneity in lung cancer. TCRdb redid the calling of the 5' RACE reads with MiXCR, one entry per CDR3 protein. This sample carries about 15,000 distinct CDR3 sequences, over 6.5% of them seen once, and the ten largest clones take about 33%. Time point defined: sample taken at primary tumor resection. Tumor, nontumor lung or frozen PBMC supplied whole RNA, sequenced without sorting. The starting material was PBMCs, obtained at surgery. Every receptor here comes from a female donor with early-stage non-small cell lung cancer.

This clonotype was seen at least ten times. V is TRBV28 and J is TRBJ1-1, with a tentative D call TRBD1 (5 bases). Germline CDR1 reads MDHEN; CDR2 reads SYDVKM. The CDR3 has 13 amino acids. The ends were cut back, 5 bases at V and 6 bases at J, with 13 bases in the middle. The CDR3 region has the DNA TGTGCCAGCAGTGGGGGAGGGATCCCTGAAGCTTTCTTT. Residues: CASSGGGIPEAFF.

The table lists this clonotype with a few counts. The chain links TRBV7-2 to TRBJ2-3, with D perhaps matching TRBD1 or TRBD2 (5 bases each). The V end lost 6 bases, the J end lost 3 bases, and 13 bases lay between the germline ends. Germline CDR1 SGHTA, CDR2 FQGNSA. The CDR3 is made up of 14 amino acids. CDR3 nucleotides: TGTGCCAGCAGGAGGGGCTCGGAAACAGATACGCAGTATTTT. Translated: CASRRGSETDTQYF.

In its sample, this clonotype was seen a few times. The CDR3, as DNA: TGCGCCAGCAGCCAAGAAGGGAGGCATGCTAATGAAAAACTGTTTTTT. Protein sequence: CASSQEGRHANEKLFF. The chain is built from TRBV4-3 and TRBJ1-4; D gene unclear. From germline, CDR1 is LGHNA and CDR2 YSLEER. V lost 0 bases to trimming and J lost 3 bases, with 11 bases between them. The CDR3 consists of 16 residues.

V and J are TRBV5-1 and TRBJ2-1, with D perhaps TRBD2 (6 bases). Trimming took 3 bases from V and 3 from J, leaving 19 bases between them. Germline CDR1 reads SGHRS; CDR2 reads YFSETQ. The CDR3 is 17 residues long. As DNA, the CDR3 is TGCGCCAGCAGCTCCGGGACTCCGTCTTTTCTCTACAATGAGCAGTTCTTC. It encodes CASSSGTPSFLYNEQFF.

This chain joins TRBV5-8 and TRBJ2-1, with TRBD2 matching over 12 bases. Germline V CDR1 and CDR2: SGHTS, YDEGEE. CDR3 length: 16 amino acids. The trim removed 0 bases at V and 8 bases at J, leaving 6 bases unmatched. The CDR3 DNA sequence: TGTGCCAGCAGCTTGGAAACCGGGACTAGCGGGTATGAGCAGTTCTTC. This codes for CASSLETGTSGYEQFF. The entire variable domain, with the rest obtained from reference TRBV5-8 and TRBJ2-1, is as follows: EAGVTQSPTHLIKTRGQQATLRCSPISGHTSVYWYQQALGLGLQFLLWYDEGEERNRGNFPPRFSGRQFPNYSSELNVNALELEDSALYLCASSLETGTSGYEQFFGPGTRLTVL.

The rearrangement uses TRBV12-3 or TRBV12-4 and TRBJ2-5; 11 nucleotides align to TRBD2. The ends lost 5 bases at V and 7 bases at J; junction bases unmatched: 6. This CDR3 is built from 14 residues. DNA of the CDR3: TGTGCCAGCAGTCCGAACCTAGCGGGGGGGACCCAGTACTTC. This sequence encodes CASSPNLAGGTQYF.

This clonotype was seen many times. The chain couples TRBV4-2 to TRBJ1-1, with unresolved D. V lost 0 bases and J lost 3, with 8 bases in between. The CDR3 contains 14 residues. Per the germline V gene, CDR1 is LGHNA and CDR2 is YNFKEQ. CDR3 sequence (DNA): TGTGCCAGCAGCCAAGAGACACCGGACACTGAAGCTTTCTTT. Its protein is CASSQETPDTEAFF.

This clonotype was recorded at least ten times. The chain links TRBV5-4 to TRBJ1-6; D is perhaps TRBD1 (6 bases). CDR3 length: 14 amino acids. Germline CDR1 is SGHNT and CDR2 is YYREEE (reference sequence). V lost 1 base and J lost 8, with 10 bases in between. The CDR3 DNA reads TGTGCCAGCAGCTTGAATAGGGGGGATTCACCCCTCCACTTT. The encoded protein is CASSLNRGDSPLHF.

This clonotype was counted ten times or more. J is TRBJ2-5 and V is TRBV7-9, with 10 bases fitting TRBD1. This CDR3 is built from 18 residues. The germline gives CDR1 SEHNR, CDR2 FQNEAQ (reference sequence). Trimming took 6 bases from V and 0 from J; bases not matched to a gene: 13. This CDR3 reads CASSSIMMGTGDQETQYF. For the CDR3, the DNA is TGTGCCAGCAGTTCTATTATGATGGGGACAGGGGACCAAGAGACCCAGTACTTC.

Worth noting for this clonotype: Just one base apart from a much larger clone, this may be a read error. The rearrangement joins TRBV12-3 or TRBV12-4 to TRBJ1-4; possibly TRBD1 for D (6 bases). Trimming took 6 bases from V and 4 from J, leaving 12 bases between them. The length of the CDR3 is 14 residues. DNA for the CDR3: TGTGCCAGCAGACGACAGGAGGTTAATGAAAAACTGTTTTTT. It is translated as CASRRQEVNEKLFF.

This clonotype qualifies as medium-sized. The chain links TRBV14 to TRBJ2-7; a possible D gene is TRBD1 (6 bases). The CDR3 has 16 residues. The germline gives CDR1 SGHDN, CDR2 FVKESK. With 0 bases removed from V and 2 bases from J, the gap between germline ends came to 14 bases. Here the CDR3 DNA reads TGTGCCAGCAGCCAAGACACTAAGGACAGACCCTACGAGCAGTACTTC. Encoded protein: CASSQDTKDRPYEQYF. The full variable domain, rest sourced from reference TRBV14 and TRBJ2-7, is EAGVTQFPSHSVIEKGQTVTLRCDPISGHDNLYWYRRVMGKEIKFLLHFVKESKQDESGMPNNRFLAERTGGTYSTLKVQPAELEDSGVYFCASSQDTKDRPYEQYFGPGTRLTVT.

The genes are TRBV27 and TRBJ2-7; 8 positions agree with TRBD2. Trimming took 4 bases from V and 6 from J; bases not matched to a gene: 5. The germline V gene has CDR1 MNHEY and CDR2 SMNVEV (reference sequence). The CDR3 sequence is 13 residues long. CDR3 DNA: TGTGCCAGCAGTTCCCCGGCGGGAGGCGAGCAGTACTTC. Protein sequence: CASSSPAGGEQYF.

This clonotype was seen repeatedly, ten times or more. CDR3 DNA: TGTGCCAGCAGCCAAGATCGGTATCGGGTGAACACTGAAGCTTTCTTT. Amino acid sequence: CASSQDRYRVNTEAFF. The rearrangement joins TRBV4-2 to TRBJ1-1, with D unresolved. The germline V gene encodes CDR1 LGHNA and CDR2 YNFKEQ. This CDR3 has 16 amino acids. Trimming removed 0 bases at V and 0 bases at J, with 11 bases between.

As to this clonotype: Given a much more abundant clone one base away, this may be a read error. V usage is TRBV12-3 or TRBV12-4 and J usage is TRBJ1-3; no definite D call. This CDR3 region has 12 residues. The CDR3 DNA reads TGTGTCAGCGGGCCCTCTGGAAACACCATATATTTT. This encodes CVSGPSGNTIYF.

This clonotype occurred many times. The J gene is TRBJ2-1, the V gene TRBV7-2; D might be TRBD2 (6 bases). CDR1 and CDR2 from the germline V gene are SGHTA and FQGNSA. V lost 0 bases, J lost 10 bases, and 13 bases lay in between. This CDR3 spans 14 amino acids. CDR3 amino acids: CASSLARTSLEQFF. CDR3 DNA: TGTGCCAGCAGCTTAGCCCGAACTAGCCTGGAGCAGTTCTTC.

This clonotype was detected only a few times. The genes are TRBV19 and TRBJ1-5; possibly TRBD1 for D (6 bases). CDR1 is LNHDA and CDR2 is SQIVND in the germline V gene (reference sequence). V lost 5 bases, J lost 1 base, and 9 bases lay in between. The length of the CDR3 is 14 residues. This CDR3 reads CASSLTGSNQPQHF. CDR3 nucleotide sequence: TGTGCCAGTAGTTTAACAGGGAGCAATCAGCCCCAGCATTTT.

This clonotype was seen more than once but under ten times. The rearrangement joins TRBV28 to TRBJ2-7; 10 nucleotides align to TRBD2. The CDR3 totals 14 residues. V was clipped by 8 bases and J by 6 bases; unmatched bases: 10. Germline CDR1 reads MDHEN; CDR2 reads SYDVKM. The CDR3: CASGALAGLAEQYF. In nucleotides, the CDR3 is TGTGCCAGCGGGGCACTAGCGGGACTTGCCGAGCAGTACTTC.

This sequence joins TRBV7-9 and TRBJ2-5, with TRBD1 matching over 8 bases. This CDR3 has 14 residues. The V gene end was trimmed by 4 bases and the J gene end by 2 bases; junction bases not matched to a gene: 3. Germline V gives CDR1 SEHNR, CDR2 FQNEAQ (reference sequence). The CDR3 here is CASSSWTGQETQYF. Here the CDR3 DNA reads TGTGCCAGCAGCTCGTGGACAGGGCAAGAGACCCAGTACTTC.